This T cell receptor (beta chain) comes out of a study of T cells in Graves' hyperthyroidism and ophthalmopathy. Across the study: Before any treatment, at initial diagnosis, peripheral blood was collected. Study-wide results and caveats: A model using 13 V-J features told ophthalmopathy apart from stable hyperthyroidism. Prediction of ophthalmopathy progression came a median roughly 7.1 months pre-onset. Blood also carried most thyroid clonotypes expanded above 0.001.

RNA transcripts yielded amplified TCR beta CDR3 regions. With the HTBI primer set, the TCR CDR3 went through a first round of RT-PCR. TCRdb reprocessed the multiplex PCR reads with MiXCR, giving one entry per CDR3 protein. The sample shows about 460,000 distinct CDR3 sequences, 20% to 25% of them seen only once. This clonotype was seen repeatedly, ten times or more. Its antigen is unidentified. There are 12 residues in the CDR3. Looked up from germline, CDR1 is MDHEN and CDR2 is SYDVKM. With 6 bases clipped from V and 6 bases from J, the junction kept 3 bases outside the gene matches. This sequence originates from a woman between 65 and 79 years old with Graves' ophthalmopathy. The chain couples TRBV28 to TRBJ1-1; 8 bases match TRBD1. Source material: blood. Written as DNA, the CDR3 is TGTGCCAGCAGCATCAGGGGGCCTGAAGCTTTCTTT. Translating it yields CASSIRGPEAFF.